The 8 T cell receptor beta chains below were found in one sample sequenced in a study of molecular identifiers for immune sequencing clone quantification. TCRdb ran MiXCR on the PCR reads and lists one entry per CDR3 protein. Counted here are around 460,000 distinct CDR3 sequences, around 21% occurring once; the ten biggest clones make up more than 0.8%. Sequenced sample: naive CD8+ T cells from blood, with Jurkat cell RNA spiked in. Subset given: FACS-sorted CD8+CD4-CCR7+CD45RA+ naive T cells. The origin of the receptors is a human donor in good health. Some libraries in this study had Jurkat cell RNA spiked in.

This clonotype came up a few times. The V call is TRBV12-3 or TRBV12-4, the J call TRBJ2-5, with D possibly matching TRBD2 (6 bases). The length of the CDR3 is 15 residues. The V gene lost 5 bases and the J gene lost 5 bases, with 18 bases spanning the gap. CDR3 DNA sequence: TGTGCCAGCAGTACCGCTGCCCGGGGGAAGGAGACCCAGTACTTC. It is translated as CASSTAARGKETQYF.

This clonotype was observed at least ten times. The chain combines TRBV4-1 with TRBJ2-7; D is uncertain. CDR1 MGHRA and CDR2 YSYEKL come from the germline V gene. The V and J ends lost 0 bases and 2 bases respectively, with 11 bases between them. CDR3 size: 15 residues. This chain's CDR3 is CASSQEDQGTYEQYF. The CDR3 DNA follows: TGCGCCAGCAGCCAAGAGGATCAAGGAACCTACGAGCAGTACTTC.

This clonotype appeared many times. This chain links TRBV11-2 with TRBJ1-1; D might be TRBD1 (6 bases). V was trimmed by 3 bases and J by 6 bases, leaving 14 bases between them. This CDR3 is 14 amino acids long. Germline CDR1 SGHAT, CDR2 FQNNGV. In DNA, the CDR3 is TGTGCCAGCAGCTTCACAGGGTCCGACTCTGAAGCTTTCTTT. Its protein is CASSFTGSDSEAFF. Drawing the rest from reference TRBV11-2 and TRBJ1-1, the complete variable domain is EAGVAQSPRYKIIEKRQSVAFWCNPISGHATLYWYQQILGQGPKLLIQFQNNGVVDDSQLPKDRFSAERLKGVDSTLKIQPAKLEDSAVYLCASSFTGSDSEAFFGQGTRLTVV.

This clonotype was seen a few times. This could be a read error, since a much larger clone is one nucleotide away. This chain links TRBV7-9 with TRBJ1-1, with D possibly matching TRBD1 (6 bases). Germline CDR1 is SEHNR and CDR2 is FQNEAQ (reference sequence). The CDR3 runs 17 residues. V lost 5 bases and J lost 6, with 25 bases in between. CDR3 region: CASSVTGMGWSSAEAFF. The CDR3 bases are TGTGCCAGCAGCGTAACAGGGATGGGTTGGTCGAGTGCTGAAGCTTTCTTT.

This clonotype was picked up a small number of times. The gene calls are TRBV6-2 or TRBV6-3 and TRBJ1-1; 8 bases are shared with TRBD1. CDR3 length: 16 residues. Germline-derived CDR1 and CDR2 are MNHEY and SVGEGT. V dropped 2 bases and J dropped 7; count of bases not matched to a gene: 12. This chain's CDR3 is CASSYPVEGQDLEAFF. For the CDR3, the DNA is TGTGCCAGCAGTTACCCGGTCGAGGGACAGGACCTTGAAGCTTTCTTT.

This clonotype was detected ten times or more. The chain carries TRBV4-3 and TRBJ2-3; perhaps TRBD2 as D (6 bases). Germline values: CDR1 LGHNA, CDR2 YSLEER. Trimming removed 2 bases from V and 4 bases from J, with 22 bases in between. The CDR3 sequence is 18 residues long. The CDR3 DNA follows: TGCGCCAGCAGCCAAAACGTCGCCGGAGGGAATTTGGCAGATACGCAGTATTTT. Encoded protein: CASSQNVAGGNLADTQYF.

As for this clonotype: This could be a read error, since a much larger clone is one nucleotide away. The chain carries TRBV27 and TRBJ2-7; the D gene is possibly TRBD1 (7 bases). Germline assignment: CDR1 MNHEY and CDR2 SMNVEV (reference sequence). CDR3 size: 13 residues. V was trimmed by 10 bases and J by 11 bases, leaving 24 bases between them. CDR3 protein: CANSLEGARVEYF. CDR3 DNA: TGTGCCAACAGCTTGGAGGGGGCTCGAGTGGAGTACTTC.

V usage is TRBV6-5 and J usage is TRBJ2-5, with D unresolved. The CDR3 is 14 amino acids. The germline V and J ends were trimmed by 0 bases and 2 bases, with 7 bases remaining between them. From germline, CDR1 is MNHEY and CDR2 SVGAGI. This chain's CDR3 is CASSYSKGQETQYF. The CDR3, as DNA: TGTGCCAGCAGTTACTCGAAGGGTCAAGAGACCCAGTACTTC.